The rows below give T cell receptor beta chains drawn from one sample of a study of T-cell reconstitution after alpha-beta-depleted transplantation in children. TCRdb reprocessed the PCR reads via MiXCR and lists one record per CDR3 protein. The sample yields fewer than 550,000 distinct CDR3 sequences, approximately 11% seen once. The specimen comprised PBMCs from the stem cell graft donor, sampled from the stem cell graft. The receptor set was obtained from a human donor who donated a stem cell graft to a child with acute myeloid leukemia. Both conserved end residues are part of each CDR3. Each record gives: J gene, CDR3 length, D gene, clone size, V gene, CDR3 protein, CDR3 DNA. The D gene is left open where the match is weak. Rows may omit the clone size; those that give it use once, few, many or a size class.

j_gene: TRBJ1-6
len: 17
d_gene: NA
abundance: NA
v_gene: TRBV6-1
CDR3aa: CASSPVSSRRYNSPLHF
CDR3nt: TGTGCCAGCAGCCCGGTTTCCTCTCGGCGCTATAATTCACCCCTCCACTTT

j_gene: TRBJ2-5
len: 15
d_gene: NA
abundance: NA
v_gene: TRBV12-3/TRBV12-4
CDR3aa: CASSYNRQFQETQYF
CDR3nt: TGTGCCAGCAGTTATAACAGGCAGTTCCAAGAGACCCAGTACTTC

j_gene: TRBJ2-1
len: 13
d_gene: NA
abundance: NA
v_gene: TRBV20-1
CDR3aa: CSARDPVTLGRFF
CDR3nt: TGCAGTGCTAGAGATCCCGTGACGCTCGGACGGTTCTTC

j_gene: TRBJ2-5
len: 14
d_gene: TRBD1
abundance: NA
v_gene: TRBV5-5
CDR3aa: CASSPRGRVETQYF
CDR3nt: TGTGCCAGCAGCCCAAGGGGGCGGGTAGAGACCCAGTACTTC

j_gene: TRBJ1-2
len: 12
d_gene: NA
abundance: few
v_gene: TRBV5-4
CDR3aa: CASSLDAYGYTF
CDR3nt: TGTGCCAGCAGCTTGGACGCCTATGGCTACACCTTC

j_gene: TRBJ1-1
len: 17
d_gene: TRBD1
abundance: few
v_gene: TRBV12-3/TRBV12-4
CDR3aa: CASSLELGQGGNTEAFF
CDR3nt: TGTGCCAGCAGTTTAGAGTTAGGACAGGGAGGGAACACTGAAGCTTTCTTT

j_gene: TRBJ2-1
len: 16
d_gene: NA
abundance: NA
v_gene: TRBV21-1
CDR3aa: CASSKEAPKPYNEQFF
CDR3nt: TGTGCCAGCAGCAAAGAGGCCCCGAAACCCTACAATGAGCAGTTCTTC

j_gene: TRBJ2-7
len: 13
d_gene: TRBD1
abundance: many
v_gene: TRBV29-1
CDR3aa: CSVEEGQGFEQYF
CDR3nt: TGCAGCGTTGAAGAGGGACAGGGCTTTGAGCAGTACTTC

j_gene: TRBJ2-2
len: 13
d_gene: NA
abundance: many
v_gene: TRBV12-3/TRBV12-4
CDR3aa: CASRTVNTGELFF
CDR3nt: TGTGCCAGCAGGACAGTGAACACCGGGGAGCTGTTTTTT

j_gene: TRBJ2-2
len: 15
d_gene: TRBD1
abundance: few
v_gene: TRBV6-1
CDR3aa: CASRELGQGTGELFF
CDR3nt: TGTGCCAGCAGAGAATTGGGACAGGGCACCGGGGAGCTGTTTTTT

j_gene: TRBJ2-3
len: 16
d_gene: NA
abundance: few
v_gene: TRBV28
CDR3aa: CASSPRTRTFTDTQYF
CDR3nt: TGTGCCAGCAGTCCCAGGACACGTACCTTCACAGATACGCAGTATTTT

j_gene: TRBJ2-2
len: 15
d_gene: TRBD1
abundance: NA
v_gene: TRBV6-1
CDR3aa: CASNHRGPRTGELFF
CDR3nt: TGTGCCAGCAACCACAGGGGGCCGAGGACCGGGGAGCTGTTTTTT

j_gene: TRBJ2-3
len: 15
d_gene: NA
abundance: many
v_gene: TRBV14
CDR3aa: CASSQQPTSTDTQYF
CDR3nt: TGTGCCAGCAGCCAACAGCCTACTAGCACAGATACGCAGTATTTT

j_gene: TRBJ2-3
len: 12
d_gene: NA
abundance: few
v_gene: TRBV29-1
CDR3aa: CSVEDLTDTQYF
CDR3nt: TGCAGCGTTGAGGACCTAACAGATACGCAGTATTTT

j_gene: TRBJ2-7
len: 13
d_gene: NA
abundance: NA
v_gene: TRBV25-1
CDR3aa: CASSVIQGHEQYF
CDR3nt: TGTGCCAGCAGTGTAATTCAGGGTCACGAGCAGTACTTC

j_gene: TRBJ1-2
len: 12
d_gene: NA
abundance: few
v_gene: TRBV7-9
CDR3aa: CASGSLFYGYTF
CDR3nt: TGTGCCAGCGGGTCCCTCTTCTATGGCTACACCTTC

j_gene: TRBJ2-5
len: 13
d_gene: NA
abundance: many
v_gene: TRBV5-1
CDR3aa: CASRDRLQETQYF
CDR3nt: TGCGCCAGCAGAGACAGGCTCCAAGAGACCCAGTACTTC

j_gene: TRBJ2-2
len: 14
d_gene: TRBD1
abundance: NA
v_gene: TRBV7-9
CDR3aa: CASSSGQFTGELFF
CDR3nt: TGTGCCAGCAGCTCGGGACAGTTCACCGGGGAGCTGTTTTTT

j_gene: TRBJ2-5
len: 17
d_gene: NA
abundance: few
v_gene: TRBV4-3
CDR3aa: CASSQDLRTGWSETQYF
CDR3nt: TGCGCCAGCAGCCAAGATCTGCGCACAGGGTGGTCAGAGACCCAGTACTTC

j_gene: TRBJ1-2
len: 17
d_gene: NA
abundance: few
v_gene: TRBV27
CDR3aa: CASSPGRVGVLNYGYTF
CDR3nt: TGTGCCAGCAGTCCAGGACGGGTCGGTGTACTTAACTATGGCTACACCTTC

j_gene: TRBJ1-4
len: 14
d_gene: TRBD1
abundance: NA
v_gene: TRBV3-1
CDR3aa: CASSKQGRIEKLFF
CDR3nt: TGTGCCAGCAGTAAACAGGGGCGGATTGAAAAACTGTTTTTT

j_gene: TRBJ2-1
len: 15
d_gene: TRBD2
abundance: few
v_gene: TRBV6-5
CDR3aa: CASSYPSGASNEQFF
CDR3nt: TGTGCCAGCAGTTACCCTAGCGGGGCTTCGAATGAGCAGTTCTTC

j_gene: TRBJ2-1
len: 15
d_gene: TRBD2
abundance: many
v_gene: TRBV6-1
CDR3aa: CASHFSGRRIDEQFF
CDR3nt: TGTGCCAGCCACTTTAGCGGGAGAAGAATCGATGAGCAGTTCTTC

j_gene: TRBJ2-2
len: 16
d_gene: NA
abundance: many
v_gene: TRBV12-3/TRBV12-4
CDR3aa: CASNLGQGMGTGELFF
CDR3nt: TGTGCCAGCAACCTTGGGCAGGGGATGGGCACCGGGGAGCTGTTTTTT

j_gene: TRBJ1-4
len: 13
d_gene: NA
abundance: few
v_gene: TRBV7-2
CDR3aa: CASSLRFSEKLFF
CDR3nt: TGTGCCAGCAGCTTACGTTTTTCCGAAAAACTGTTTTTT

j_gene: TRBJ2-2
len: 17
d_gene: NA
abundance: NA
v_gene: TRBV5-1
CDR3aa: CASSFEGTLPNTGELFF
CDR3nt: TGCGCCAGCAGCTTTGAAGGGACCCTCCCGAACACCGGGGAGCTGTTTTTT

j_gene: TRBJ2-2
len: 17
d_gene: NA
abundance: many
v_gene: TRBV7-2
CDR3aa: CASSLGPAGSTTGELFF
CDR3nt: TGTGCCAGCAGCTTAGGTCCGGCGGGGTCAACGACCGGGGAGCTGTTTTTT

j_gene: TRBJ2-5
len: 15
d_gene: TRBD1
abundance: NA
v_gene: TRBV5-1
CDR3aa: CASSSRQGSKETQYF
CDR3nt: TGCGCCAGCAGCTCAAGACAGGGGTCTAAGGAGACCCAGTACTTC

j_gene: TRBJ2-1
len: 18
d_gene: TRBD2
abundance: many
v_gene: TRBV6-5
CDR3aa: CASSYLKPLAGGGYEQFF
CDR3nt: TGTGCCAGCAGTTACTTAAAGCCCTTAGCGGGAGGGGGGTATGAGCAGTTCTTC

j_gene: TRBJ2-1
len: 15
d_gene: NA
abundance: NA
v_gene: TRBV20-1
CDR3aa: CCARDHTPVHNEQFF
CDR3nt: TGCTGTGCTAGAGATCATACACCGGTACACAATGAGCAGTTCTTC

j_gene: TRBJ2-7
len: 12
d_gene: NA
abundance: NA
v_gene: TRBV7-9
CDR3aa: CASPPRALEQYF
CDR3nt: TGTGCCAGCCCCCCGCGGGCCTTAGAGCAGTACTTC

j_gene: TRBJ2-5
len: 12
d_gene: NA
abundance: NA
v_gene: TRBV4-1
CDR3aa: CASSQDHETQYF
CDR3nt: TGCGCCAGCAGCCAAGATCACGAGACCCAGTACTTC

j_gene: TRBJ2-3
len: 14
d_gene: NA
abundance: many
v_gene: TRBV7-8
CDR3aa: CASSPRLSTDTQYF
CDR3nt: TGTGCCAGCAGCCCCCGACTAAGCACAGATACGCAGTATTTT

j_gene: TRBJ2-7
len: 14
d_gene: TRBD2
abundance: few
v_gene: TRBV10-3
CDR3aa: CATGTSGSVREQYF
CDR3nt: TGTGCCACTGGGACTAGCGGGAGTGTGAGGGAGCAGTACTTC

j_gene: TRBJ2-1
len: 16
d_gene: TRBD2
abundance: few
v_gene: TRBV5-1
CDR3aa: CASSPGASGDYNEQFF
CDR3nt: TGCGCCAGCAGCCCCGGGGCTAGCGGGGATTACAATGAGCAGTTCTTC

j_gene: TRBJ1-4
len: 12
d_gene: NA
abundance: NA
v_gene: TRBV29-1
CDR3aa: CSVEAGYEKLFF
CDR3nt: TGCAGCGTTGAAGCGGGGTACGAAAAACTGTTTTTT

j_gene: TRBJ2-1
len: 16
d_gene: TRBD2
abundance: many
v_gene: TRBV20-1
CDR3aa: CSAPGVWSGRANEQFF
CDR3nt: TGCAGTGCCCCCGGGGTATGGAGCGGGAGGGCGAATGAGCAGTTCTTC

j_gene: TRBJ2-3
len: 15
d_gene: NA
abundance: few
v_gene: TRBV2
CDR3aa: CASTGQNSSTDTQYF
CDR3nt: TGTGCCAGCACTGGACAAAACTCATCCACAGATACGCAGTATTTT

j_gene: TRBJ2-5
len: 15
d_gene: NA
abundance: NA
v_gene: TRBV30
CDR3aa: CAWSVIGQGRETQYF
CDR3nt: TGTGCCTGGAGTGTAATAGGGCAGGGAAGAGAGACCCAGTACTTC

j_gene: TRBJ2-2
len: 18
d_gene: TRBD1
abundance: many
v_gene: TRBV24-1
CDR3aa: CATRKRAGTGANTGELFF
CDR3nt: TGTGCCACCAGAAAAAGAGCCGGGACAGGGGCGAACACCGGGGAGCTGTTTTTT

j_gene: TRBJ1-6
len: 18
d_gene: NA
abundance: few
v_gene: TRBV6-5
CDR3aa: CASSYGGTLSSYNSPLHF
CDR3nt: TGTGCCAGCAGTTACGGAGGGACGCTTAGCTCCTATAATTCACCCCTCCACTTT

j_gene: TRBJ1-2
len: 13
d_gene: NA
abundance: NA
v_gene: TRBV5-1
CDR3aa: CASSSNKLYGYTF
CDR3nt: TGCGCCAGCAGCTCGAACAAGCTCTATGGCTACACCTTC

j_gene: TRBJ2-6
len: 17
d_gene: NA
abundance: NA
v_gene: TRBV11-2
CDR3aa: CASSLDSDSSGANVLTF
CDR3nt: TGTGCCAGCAGCTTAGATTCTGACAGCTCTGGGGCCAACGTCCTGACTTTC

j_gene: TRBJ2-1
len: 16
d_gene: NA
abundance: NA
v_gene: TRBV2
CDR3aa: CASSYTRLVGANEQFF
CDR3nt: TGTGCCAGCAGTTACACCCGACTAGTCGGGGCTAATGAGCAGTTCTTC

j_gene: TRBJ2-7
len: 12
d_gene: NA
abundance: NA
v_gene: TRBV20-1
CDR3aa: CSARSQALEQYF
CDR3nt: TGCAGTGCTAGGAGCCAGGCCCTCGAGCAGTACTTC

j_gene: TRBJ2-5
len: 12
d_gene: NA
abundance: few
v_gene: TRBV20-1
CDR3aa: CSATPRQETQYF
CDR3nt: TGCAGTGCTACCCCGCGGCAAGAGACCCAGTACTTC

j_gene: TRBJ1-6
len: 13
d_gene: TRBD1
abundance: many
v_gene: TRBV6-1
CDR3aa: CASRGTGTSPLHF
CDR3nt: TGTGCCAGCAGAGGGACAGGGACATCACCCCTCCACTTT

j_gene: TRBJ1-1
len: 14
d_gene: TRBD1
abundance: many
v_gene: TRBV5-5
CDR3aa: CASSVRDRHTEAFF
CDR3nt: TGTGCCAGCAGCGTCCGGGACAGACACACTGAAGCTTTCTTT

j_gene: TRBJ1-2
len: 15
d_gene: NA
abundance: many
v_gene: TRBV3-1
CDR3aa: CASSQGTRSIYGYTF
CDR3nt: TGTGCCAGCAGCCAGGGGACGAGGTCCATCTATGGCTACACCTTC

j_gene: TRBJ2-5
len: 14
d_gene: NA
abundance: few
v_gene: TRBV6-5
CDR3aa: CASSYSGQEETQYF
CDR3nt: TGTGCCAGCAGTTACTCAGGCCAGGAAGAGACCCAGTACTTC